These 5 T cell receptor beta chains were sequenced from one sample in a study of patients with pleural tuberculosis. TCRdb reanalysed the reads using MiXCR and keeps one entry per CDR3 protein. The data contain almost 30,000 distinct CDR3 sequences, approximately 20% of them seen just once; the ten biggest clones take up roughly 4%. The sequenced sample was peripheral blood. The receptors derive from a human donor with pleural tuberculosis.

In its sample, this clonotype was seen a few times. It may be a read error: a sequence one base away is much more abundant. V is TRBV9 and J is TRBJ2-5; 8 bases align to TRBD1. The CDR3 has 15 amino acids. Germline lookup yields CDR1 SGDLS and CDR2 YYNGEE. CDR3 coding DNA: TGTGCCAGCAGCTCCTCTACAGGGGGTTCGGAGACCCAGTGCTTC. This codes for CASSSSTGGSETQCF.

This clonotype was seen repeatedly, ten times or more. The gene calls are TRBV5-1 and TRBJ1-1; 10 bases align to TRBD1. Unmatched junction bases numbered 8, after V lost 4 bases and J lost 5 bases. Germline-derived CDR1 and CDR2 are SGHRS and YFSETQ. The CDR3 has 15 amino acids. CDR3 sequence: CASSPQTGGYTEAFF. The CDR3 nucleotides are TGCGCCAGCAGCCCTCAGACAGGGGGCTATACTGAAGCTTTCTTT. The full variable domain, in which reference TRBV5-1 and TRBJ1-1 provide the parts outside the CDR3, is KAGVTQTPRYLIKTRGQQVTLSCSPISGHRSVSWYQQTPGQGLQFLFEYFSETQRNKGNFPGRFSGRQFSNSRSEMNVSTLELGDSALYLCASSPQTGGYTEAFFGQGTRLTVV.

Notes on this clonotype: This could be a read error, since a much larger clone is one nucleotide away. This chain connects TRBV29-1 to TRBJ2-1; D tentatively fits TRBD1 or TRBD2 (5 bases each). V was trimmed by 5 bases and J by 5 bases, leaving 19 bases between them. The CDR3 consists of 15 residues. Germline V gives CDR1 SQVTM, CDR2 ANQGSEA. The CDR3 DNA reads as TGCAGCGTTCAAAAACGGGGCAGTTCCCACAATGAGCAGTTCTTC. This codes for CSVQKRGSSHNEQFF.

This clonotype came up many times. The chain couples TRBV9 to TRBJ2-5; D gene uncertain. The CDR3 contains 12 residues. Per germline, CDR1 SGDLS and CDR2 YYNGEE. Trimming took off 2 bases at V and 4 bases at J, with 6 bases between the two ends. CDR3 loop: CASSVVGETQYF. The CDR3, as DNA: TGTGCCAGCAGCGTCGTGGGAGAGACCCAGTACTTC.

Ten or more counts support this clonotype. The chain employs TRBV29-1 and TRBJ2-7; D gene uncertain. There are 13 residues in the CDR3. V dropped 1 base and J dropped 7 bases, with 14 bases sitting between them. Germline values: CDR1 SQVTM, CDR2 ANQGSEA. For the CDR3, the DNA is TGCAGCGTTGAAGTTCGGCGGTCTGGGGAGCAGTACTTC. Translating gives CSVEVRRSGEQYF.